Each of the 21 T cell receptor beta chains below was sequenced from the same sample in a study of T-cell reconstitution after alpha-beta-depleted transplantation in children (dated by TCRdb to the mid-2010s). The intended sense of this specimen's treatment or condition label: allogeneic hematopoietic cell transplantation with graft depleted of TCRalphabeta T cells and CD19 B cells. The method behind the library was PCR. The sequencer was an Illumina HiSeq 2500. To normalize quantification of the TCRbeta repertoire, the TCR libraries were built with molecular barcoding that relied on unique molecular identifiers. TCRdb itself trimmed the public reads at Q25 with fastp, ran MiXCR and retained productive beta chains. Each record represents a unique CDR3 protein, reported with the most common genes and DNA among its rows. Counted in this sample were 580,000 or so distinct CDR3 sequences; approximately 22% of them appeared once. The ten largest account for roughly an eighth of the sample.

Here the sequenced sample was PBMCs, mostly from graft donor cells, taken 360 days after TCRalphabeta/CD19-depleted stem cell transplant. These receptors came from a boy less than two years old who had a stem cell transplant for acute myeloid leukemia, so the T cells may come from the graft donor.

This clonotype appeared many times. J is TRBJ2-2 and V is TRBV27; D is ambiguous. The CDR3 has 14 amino acids. V lost 7 bases to trimming and J lost 3 bases, with 12 bases between them. CDR1 MNHEY and CDR2 SMNVEV come from the germline V gene (reference sequence). The CDR3 loop reads CASTVSTYTGELFF. CDR3 DNA sequence: TGTGCCAGCACGGTTTCAACCTACACCGGGGAGCTGTTTTTT.

This chain links TRBV20-1 with TRBJ1-2, with 7 bases aligning to TRBD1. Trimming at V came to 5 bases and at J to 5 bases, leaving 5 bases not matched to a gene. Germline V lookup: CDR1 DFQATT, CDR2 SNEGSKA (reference sequence). The CDR3 spans 12 residues. CDR3 bases: TGCAGTGCTGAACAGGGGACGTATGGCTACACCTTC. Protein sequence: CSAEQGTYGYTF.

This clonotype has ten or more counts. The chain uses TRBV5-1 and TRBJ1-1, with unresolved D. The ends were cut back, 0 bases at V and 3 bases at J, with 9 bases in the middle. Germline CDR1 reads SGHRS; CDR2 reads YFSETQ. CDR3 size: 14 residues. The chain's CDR3 is CASSLGIGYTEAFF. As DNA, the CDR3 is TGCGCCAGCAGCTTGGGGATCGGGTACACTGAAGCTTTCTTT.

This clonotype was counted ten times or more. V and J are TRBV7-9 and TRBJ2-7; TRBD1 might be the D (9 bases). This CDR3 has 13 residues. Germline lookup yields CDR1 SEHNR and CDR2 FQNEAQ (reference sequence). Trimming removed 11 bases from V and 6 bases from J, with 20 bases in between. CDR3 DNA: TGTGCCCTTACGGGGGGGACAGGGACCGAGCAGTACTTC. Translated: CALTGGTGTEQYF.

This clonotype was recorded at least ten times. This chain connects TRBV20-1 to TRBJ2-1; 8 nucleotides align to TRBD1. The V segment lost 3 bases and the J segment 2 bases; nucleotides outside the gene matches: 6. Germline assignment: CDR1 DFQATT and CDR2 SNEGSKA (reference sequence). This CDR3 contains 15 residues. Here the CDR3 reads CSARTRQGPYNEQFF. Written as DNA, the CDR3 is TGCAGTGCTAGGACCCGACAGGGGCCCTACAATGAGCAGTTCTTC.

This chain uses TRBV4-1 with TRBJ1-5; D uncertain. V was pared by 1 base and J by 5 bases, with 12 bases between. The CDR3 totals 15 residues. From germline, CDR1 is MGHRA and CDR2 YSYEKL. The CDR3 reads CASSQVEGSDQPQHF. CDR3 DNA sequence: TGCGCCAGCAGCCAAGTGGAAGGTTCAGATCAGCCCCAGCATTTT.

A word on this clonotype: Given a much more abundant clone one base away, this may be a read error. J is TRBJ2-1 and V is TRBV28, with D hard to call. The CDR3 spans 13 residues. Trimming took off 3 bases at V and 3 bases at J, with 6 bases between the two ends. Germline V gives CDR1 MDHEN, CDR2 SYDVKM. The CDR3 sequence is CASSFISYNEQFF. DNA of the CDR3: TGTGCCAGCAGTTTTATCAGCTACAATGAGCAGTTCTTC.

This clonotype was seen repeatedly, ten times or more. The chain carries TRBV20-1 and TRBJ2-3; 8 positions match TRBD2. The CDR3 covers 15 residues. V lost 3 bases, J lost 5 bases, and 10 bases stayed unmatched. Germline V lookup: CDR1 DFQATT, CDR2 SNEGSKA (reference sequence). In DNA form, the CDR3 reads TGCAGTGCTAGTAGTTTGCGGGGGGATGGAGATACGCAGTATTTT. This translates into CSASSLRGDGDTQYF.

Ten or more counts support this clonotype. This chain connects TRBV20-1 to TRBJ2-7, with D perhaps TRBD1 (5 bases). The CDR3 runs to 11 residues. Trimming stripped 3 bases from V and 4 bases from J, with 7 bases between. Germline CDR1 is DFQATT and CDR2 is SNEGSKA (reference sequence). The DNA of the CDR3 is TGCAGTGCTAGCTCAGGGTACGAGCAGTACGTC. This sequence encodes CSASSGYEQYV.

This clonotype was observed many times. The V call is TRBV12-3 or TRBV12-4, the J call TRBJ2-7, with 11 bases matching TRBD2. The CDR3 extends over 15 amino acids. The J segment lost 0 bases and the V segment lost 5 bases, leaving 3 bases of the junction unmatched. This CDR3 is CASSPGLAGSYEQYV. Here the CDR3 DNA reads TGTGCCAGCAGTCCCGGACTAGCGGGCTCCTACGAGCAGTACGTC.

The chain couples TRBV10-3 to TRBJ2-7, with D perhaps TRBD1 (5 bases). This CDR3 contains 14 residues. V was cut by 5 bases and J by 0 bases, with 11 bases left in between. Germline V gene data show CDR1 as ENHRY and CDR2 as SYGVKD. The CDR3 is CAISSQGSSYEQYV. CDR3 coding DNA: TGTGCCATCAGTTCTCAGGGATCCTCCTACGAGCAGTACGTC.

This chain joins TRBV6-5 and TRBJ1-1; D is possibly TRBD1 (5 bases). Deletions cut 0 bases from V and 4 bases from J, with 12 bases between. The length of the CDR3 is 15 residues. CDR1 MNHEY and CDR2 SVGAGI come from the germline V gene. The CDR3 DNA sequence: TGTGCCAGCAGTTACTCGATATCAGGGCTCACTGAAGCTTTCTTT. Protein: CASSYSISGLTEAFF.

V gene TRBV12-3 or TRBV12-4 combines with J gene TRBJ2-3; tentatively, D is TRBD1 (7 bases). The CDR3 spans 15 residues. Between the trimmed V and J ends, which lost 6 bases and 2 bases, there was a span of 15 bases. Here the CDR3 reads CASRYTGEATDTQYF. The CDR3 coding sequence is TGTGCCAGCAGATACACAGGGGAGGCCACAGATACGCAGTATTTT.

Many counts were recorded for this clonotype. Because the CDR3's place on the DNA is in doubt, the DNA is left out and the CDR3 is given as listed by TCRdb. The CDR3 loop is CASSSSTGRRETQYF. This chain joins TRBV6-5 and TRBJ2-5; the table's D call of TRBD1 was not tested on the DNA. Inclusive of both ends, the CDR3 amounts to 15 amino acids. Germline V gene data show CDR1 as MNHEY and CDR2 as SVGAGI.

This clonotype was seen many times. The chain is built from TRBV20-1 and TRBJ2-7, with D perhaps matching TRBD2 (6 bases). The CDR3 spans 13 residues. Germline-derived CDR1 and CDR2 are DFQATT and SNEGSKA (reference sequence). Trimming stripped 6 bases from V and 1 base from J, with 13 bases between. The CDR3 spells CSAPAGTSYEQYF. As DNA, the CDR3 is TGCAGTGCGCCCGCGGGGACTTCCTACGAGCAGTACTTC.

This clonotype was counted ten times or more. This chain joins TRBV29-1 and TRBJ1-4; D unclear. The CDR3 covers 13 residues. Trimming took 4 bases from V and 5 from J, leaving 11 bases between them. The V gene's germline CDR1 is SQVTM and CDR2 ANQGSEA. CDR3 nucleotide sequence: TGCAGCGTTGTCAGCGGTCTCAATGAAAAACTGTTTTTT. This translates into CSVVSGLNEKLFF.

This chain uses TRBV4-3 with TRBJ2-1; D remains ambiguous. The CDR3 is 12 amino acids. V was trimmed by 5 bases and J by 9 bases, leaving 11 bases between them. Germline V lookup: CDR1 LGHNA, CDR2 YSLEER. The CDR3 DNA reads TGCGCCAGCAGCTACGGACGAGGTGAGCAGTTCTTC. As protein: CASSYGRGEQFF.

This clonotype occurred a few times. The chain has TRBV20-1 and TRBJ1-5; 9 bases are a match to TRBD1. The CDR3 extends over 14 amino acids. Germline trimming cut 2 bases from V and 5 bases from J; bases unmatched to any gene: 4. Germline CDR1 reads DFQATT; CDR2 reads SNEGSKA (reference sequence). The CDR3 is CSARPGQGHQPQHF. The CDR3 nucleotides read TGCAGTGCTAGACCGGGACAGGGCCATCAGCCCCAGCATTTT.

The rearrangement uses TRBV5-6 and TRBJ2-7; D remains ambiguous. The CDR3 is made up of 13 amino acids. CDR1 and CDR2 from the germline V gene are SGHDT and YYEEEE. V shed 3 bases and J shed 2 bases, with 9 bases lying between them. CDR3 sequence: CASSSDIAYEQYF. The CDR3 bases are TGTGCCAGCAGCTCGGATATAGCCTACGAGCAGTACTTC.

The chain employs TRBV5-1 and TRBJ2-5; 11 nucleotides align to TRBD2. There are 17 residues in the CDR3. The germline V gene has CDR1 SGHRS and CDR2 YFSETQ. The junction had 4 bases not matched to a gene; V was cut back by 0 bases and J by 0 bases. CDR3 protein: CASSLGLAGPYQETQYF. In DNA form, the CDR3 reads TGCGCCAGCAGCTTGGGACTAGCGGGGCCCTACCAAGAGACCCAGTACTTC.

This clonotype was found many times. V and J are TRBV29-1 and TRBJ1-1, with a possible D match to TRBD1 (5 bases). The CDR3 loop spans 13 amino acids. Germline V gives CDR1 SQVTM, CDR2 ANQGSEA. V lost 3 bases, J lost 2 bases, and 10 bases lay in between. Here the CDR3 reads CSVDGRVNTEAFF. The CDR3 DNA follows: TGCAGCGTTGATGGCAGGGTTAACACTGAAGCTTTCTTT.